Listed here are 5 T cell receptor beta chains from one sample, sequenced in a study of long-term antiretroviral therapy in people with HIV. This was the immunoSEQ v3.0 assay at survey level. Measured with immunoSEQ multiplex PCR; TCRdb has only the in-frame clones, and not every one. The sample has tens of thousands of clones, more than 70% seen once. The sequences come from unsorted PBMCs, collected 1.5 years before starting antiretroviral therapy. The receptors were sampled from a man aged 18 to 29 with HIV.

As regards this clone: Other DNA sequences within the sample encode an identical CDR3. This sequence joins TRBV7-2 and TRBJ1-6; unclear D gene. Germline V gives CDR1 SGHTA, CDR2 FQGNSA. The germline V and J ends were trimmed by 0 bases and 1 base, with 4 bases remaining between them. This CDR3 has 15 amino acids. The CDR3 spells CASSLAGSYNSPLHF. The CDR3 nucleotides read TGTGCCAGCAGCTTAGCAGGGTCCTATAATTCACCCCTCCACTTT. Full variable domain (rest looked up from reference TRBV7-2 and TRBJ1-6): GAGVSQSPSNKVTEKGKDVELRCDPISGHTALYWYRQSLGQGLEFLIYFQGNSAPDKSGLPSDRFSAERTGGSVSTLTIQRTQQEDSAVYLCASSLAGSYNSPLHFGNGTRLTVT.

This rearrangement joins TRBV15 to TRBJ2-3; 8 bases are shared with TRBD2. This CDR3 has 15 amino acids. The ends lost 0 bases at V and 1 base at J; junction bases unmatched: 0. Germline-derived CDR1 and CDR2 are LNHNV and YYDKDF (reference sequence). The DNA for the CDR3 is TGTGCCACCAGCAGAGAAGCGGGGGGCACAGATACGCAGTATTTT. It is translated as CATSREAGGTDTQYF.

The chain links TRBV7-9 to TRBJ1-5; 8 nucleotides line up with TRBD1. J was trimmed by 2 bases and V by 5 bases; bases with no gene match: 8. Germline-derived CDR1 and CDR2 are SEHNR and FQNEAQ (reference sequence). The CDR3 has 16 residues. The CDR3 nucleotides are TGTGCCAGCAGCCCACCCGTGGACAGGGGCAATCAGCCCCAGCATTTT. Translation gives CASSPPVDRGNQPQHF.

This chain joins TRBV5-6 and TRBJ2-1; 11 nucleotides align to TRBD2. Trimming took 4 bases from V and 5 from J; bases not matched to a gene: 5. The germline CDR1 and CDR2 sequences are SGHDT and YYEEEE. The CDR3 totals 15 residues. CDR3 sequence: CASSTGTSGHNEQFF. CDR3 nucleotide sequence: TGTGCCAGCAGCACCGGGACTAGCGGACACAATGAGCAGTTCTTC.

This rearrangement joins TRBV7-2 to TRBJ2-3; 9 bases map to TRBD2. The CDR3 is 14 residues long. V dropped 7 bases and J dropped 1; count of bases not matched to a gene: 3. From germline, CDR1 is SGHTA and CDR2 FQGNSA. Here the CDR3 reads CASTAGGGTDTQYF. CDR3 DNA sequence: TGTGCCAGCACTGCGGGAGGGGGCACAGATACGCAGTATTTT.